These 30 T cell receptor beta chains were sequenced from one sample in a study of technical replicates of blood from four donors. This table comes from immunoSEQ multiplex PCR, and its TCRdb copy is limited to in-frame clones, with some not included. This table has around 90,000 clones, around 94% appearing once. The source material was T cells isolated from PBMCs. Receptors originate from a human donor in good health.

This chain uses TRBV5-4 with TRBJ2-3; no reliable D call. The CDR3 is made up of 12 amino acids. Trimming took off 3 bases at V and 4 bases at J, with 6 bases between the two ends. Germline V gives CDR1 SGHNT, CDR2 YYREEE (reference sequence). The CDR3 DNA sequence: TGTGCCAGCAGCTCTACGCCAGATACGCAGTATTTT. Amino acid sequence: CASSSTPDTQYF.

CDR3 bases: TGTGCCAGTAGTAACTTGGACCCGGAGGGACGACTCTACAATGAGCAGTTCTTC. Protein: CASSNLDPEGRLYNEQFF. The chain recombines TRBV19 with TRBJ2-1; weak D call: TRBD2 (6 bases). Germline V lookup: CDR1 LNHDA, CDR2 SQIVND (reference sequence). Deletions cut 4 bases from V and 3 bases from J, with 22 bases between. This CDR3 is 18 amino acids long.

The chain couples TRBV19 to TRBJ2-2; 11 bases are shared with TRBD2. CDR1 and CDR2 (germline): LNHDA, SQIVND (reference sequence). The CDR3 consists of 15 residues. V lost 6 bases to trimming and J lost 5 bases; unmatched junction nucleotides: 5. The CDR3 nucleotides read TGTGCCAGTAGGCCAACTAGCGGGAGAACCGGGGAGCTGTTTTTT. Translating it yields CASRPTSGRTGELFF.

The V gene is TRBV4-3, the J gene TRBJ2-5, with D maybe TRBD2 (7 bases). Trimming shortened V by 0 bases and J by 3 bases, and 23 bases separated the two germline ends. The CDR3 loop spans 19 amino acids. Germline V CDR1 and CDR2: LGHNA, YSLEER. The CDR3 nucleotides read TGCGCCAGCAGCCAAGAACGTTATAGGGGGAAGGCGGGAGAAGAGACCCAGTACTTC. Translating it yields CASSQERYRGKAGEETQYF.

The CDR3 sequence is CASSLYYEQFF. In DNA, the CDR3 is TGTGCCAGCAGTCTATACTATGAGCAGTTCTTC. The chain joins TRBV7-2 to TRBJ2-1; D is uncertain. Trimming left V 6 bases short and J 8 bases short, with 8 bases between. The CDR3 is made up of 11 amino acids. Germline CDR1 is SGHTA and CDR2 is FQGNSA.

V and J are TRBV28 and TRBJ1-2; 11 bases map to TRBD1. Germline loops: CDR1 MDHEN, CDR2 SYDVKM. The CDR3 loop spans 15 amino acids. Trimming took 5 bases from V and 3 from J; bases not matched to a gene: 5. CDR3: CASSPGGQGDYGYTF. CDR3 DNA sequence: TGTGCCAGCAGTCCCGGGGGACAGGGGGACTATGGCTACACCTTC.

In its sample, this clone was seen once. The chain links TRBV7-2 to TRBJ2-2, with D possibly matching TRBD1 (6 bases). Per germline, CDR1 SGHTA and CDR2 FQGNSA. The CDR3 consists of 13 residues. Trimming removed 2 bases at V and 8 bases at J, with 9 bases between. DNA for the CDR3: TGTGCCAGCAGCTTACAGGGGCTGGGGGAGCTGTTTTTT. Translated, it gives CASSLQGLGELFF.

This clone was observed a handful of times. The chain recombines TRBV18 with TRBJ1-1; D ambiguous. The CDR3 is 15 amino acids. From germline, CDR1 is KGHSH and CDR2 LQKENI. V was pared by 1 base and J by 1 base, with 10 bases between. The DNA of the CDR3 is TGTGCCAGCTCACCACTGGCAGGCCGGAACACTGAAGCTTTCTTT. It specifies CASSPLAGRNTEAFF.

This sequence joins TRBV10-3 and TRBJ1-3, with 8 positions matching TRBD1. The CDR3 covers 16 residues. Germline V lookup: CDR1 ENHRY, CDR2 SYGVKD. The J segment lost 1 base and the V segment lost 2 bases, leaving 4 bases of the junction unmatched. CDR3 loop: CAISEPGGASGNTIYF. The CDR3 DNA reads TGTGCCATCAGTGAGCCAGGGGGCGCGTCTGGAAACACCATATATTTT.

CDR3 in amino acids: CASSLVRDRGDGYTF. The CDR3 DNA reads TGTGCCAGCAGCTTAGTCCGGGACAGGGGGGATGGCTACACCTTC. The chain combines TRBV11-2 with TRBJ1-2, with 11 bases that match TRBD1. V shed 1 base, J shed 6 bases, and the junction held 4 bases outside the gene matches. Germline values: CDR1 SGHAT, CDR2 FQNNGV. The CDR3 covers 15 residues.

The gene calls are TRBV5-1 and TRBJ2-1, with 13 bases that match TRBD2. Germline V gene data show CDR1 as SGHRS and CDR2 as YFSETQ. With 4 bases clipped from V and 6 bases from J, the junction kept 22 bases outside the gene matches. This CDR3 has 21 amino acids. The CDR3 coding sequence is TGCGCCAGCAGCGTCCCATCACTAGCGGGAGGGCCCTCAGAGTTAAGCAATGAGCAGTTCTTC. Translating gives CASSVPSLAGGPSELSNEQFF.

The chain is built from TRBV7-3 and TRBJ2-3; a possible D gene is TRBD1 (6 bases). The CDR3 is 17 residues long. Germline CDR1 is SGHTA and CDR2 is FQGTGA. With 0 bases removed from V and 1 base from J, the gap between germline ends came to 14 bases. The CDR3 is CASSLTGSPGGTDTQYF. CDR3 DNA: TGTGCCAGCAGCTTAACTGGTTCACCAGGGGGCACAGATACGCAGTATTTT. The full variable domain, its missing parts supplied by reference TRBV7-3 and TRBJ2-3, is GAGVSQTPSNKVTEKGKYVELRCDPISGHTALYWYRQSLGQGPEFLIYFQGTGAADDSGLPNDRFFAVRPEGSVSTLKIQRTERGDSAVYLCASSLTGSPGGTDTQYFGPGTRLTVL.

V gene TRBV7-9 combines with J gene TRBJ2-5; 9 nucleotides match TRBD2. Looked up from germline, CDR1 is SEHNR and CDR2 is FQNEAQ (reference sequence). V was pared by 4 bases and J by 5 bases, with 11 bases of the junction left unmatched. The CDR3 consists of 16 residues. The CDR3: CASSSWGAGGAETQYF. The CDR3 nucleotides read TGTGCCAGCAGCTCTTGGGGAGCGGGAGGTGCGGAGACCCAGTACTTC.

The CDR3 is CASSIPGQGTVRTGNTIYF. The CDR3, as DNA: TGTGCCAGTAGTATTCCGGGACAGGGGACAGTACGCACTGGAAACACCATATATTTT. The chain has TRBV19 and TRBJ1-3; 10 positions agree with TRBD1. The CDR3 loop spans 19 amino acids. Germline V lookup: CDR1 LNHDA, CDR2 SQIVND (reference sequence). J was trimmed by 2 bases and V by 3 bases; bases with no gene match: 13.

CDR3 region: CATDRVPTDTQYF. The CDR3 DNA reads TGTGCAACGGACAGGGTGCCCACAGATACGCAGTATTTT. The chain recombines TRBV6-6 with TRBJ2-3; TRBD1 matches 8 bases. Germline assignment: CDR1 MNHNY and CDR2 SVGAGI (reference sequence). The CDR3 extends over 13 amino acids.

The CDR3: CASRLAGGRGEQFF. The DNA of the CDR3 is TGTGCCAGCAGGTTAGCGGGAGGGCGAGGTGAGCAGTTCTTC. This chain connects TRBV5-4 to TRBJ2-1, with 11 bases lining up with TRBD2. The CDR3 has 14 amino acids. Trimming at V came to 5 bases and at J to 9 bases, leaving 7 bases not matched to a gene. CDR1 and CDR2 from the germline V gene are SGHNT and YYREEE (reference sequence). The variable domain in full, completed from reference TRBV5-4 and TRBJ2-1, reads ETGVTQSPTHLIKTRGQQVTLRCSSQSGHNTVSWYQQALGQGPQFIFQYYREEENGRGNFPPRFSGLQFPNYSSELNVNALELDDSALYLCASRLAGGRGEQFFGPGTRLTVL.

The chain couples TRBV9 to TRBJ2-7; no clear D gene. The CDR3 length is 14 residues. V lost 4 bases, J lost 2 bases, and 13 bases lay in between. In germline, CDR1 is SGDLS, CDR2 YYNGEE. CDR3 sequence: CASSSTDSPYEQYF. The CDR3 DNA reads as TGTGCCAGCAGCTCAACTGACTCCCCCTACGAGCAGTACTTC.

This clone was found once. V and J are TRBV6-5 and TRBJ2-7; 8 bases agree with TRBD2. V gave up 6 bases and J gave up 5 bases; unmatched junction bases: 3. The CDR3 has 12 amino acids. Germline-derived CDR1 and CDR2 are MNHEY and SVGAGI. CDR3 sequence (DNA): TGTGCCAGCAGGGGACTAGTCCACGAGCAGTACTTC. Its translation is CASRGLVHEQYF.

Here the CDR3 DNA reads TGTGCCAGCAGTGAAGCGCGGTCTTATAGCAATCAGCCCCAGCATTTT. Translating it yields CASSEARSYSNQPQHF. The chain combines TRBV2 with TRBJ1-5; D is uncertain. Trimming took 0 bases from V and 0 from J, leaving 9 bases between them. The CDR3 is 16 amino acids. Per the germline V gene, CDR1 is SNHLY and CDR2 is FYNNEI.

V is TRBV5-5 and J is TRBJ2-7, with 9 bases lining up with TRBD1. V trimming: 4 bases; J trimming: 3 bases; junction bases outside the gene matches: 8. The CDR3 covers 15 residues. The germline V gene has CDR1 SGHKS and CDR2 YYEKEE (reference sequence). CDR3 region: CASSRWDREVYEQYF. DNA of the CDR3: TGTGCCAGCAGCCGTTGGGACAGGGAGGTCTACGAGCAGTACTTC.

This clone was recorded once. V is TRBV9 and J is TRBJ1-4, with D perhaps TRBD1 (5 bases). CDR1 is SGDLS, CDR2 YYNGEE, per germline. Trimming pared 0 bases from V and 4 bases from J, leaving 13 bases between. CDR3 size: 16 residues. The CDR3 loop reads CASSVAMGGSNEKLFF. The CDR3 DNA reads TGTGCCAGCAGCGTAGCTATGGGGGGAAGTAATGAAAAACTGTTTTTT.

The genes are TRBV14 and TRBJ1-1; D remains ambiguous. Trimming removed 4 bases at V and 11 bases at J, with 11 bases between. The CDR3 spans 11 residues. Germline CDR1 SGHDN, CDR2 FVKESK. The CDR3 nucleotides read TGTGCCAGCAGCCGGGGTAGGAGGGCTTTCTTT. Protein sequence: CASSRGRRAFF. The full variable domain, rest sourced from reference TRBV14 and TRBJ1-1, is EAGVTQFPSHSVIEKGQTVTLRCDPISGHDNLYWYRRVMGKEIKFLLHFVKESKQDESGMPNNRFLAERTGGTYSTLKVQPAELEDSGVYFCASSRGRRAFFGQGTRLTVV.

The chain combines TRBV5-1 with TRBJ2-7; the match to TRBD1 covers 11 bases. Germline V gene sequence: CDR1 SGHRS, CDR2 YFSETQ. This CDR3 is 15 amino acids long. J was trimmed by 4 bases and V by 4 bases; bases with no gene match: 7. The CDR3 region is CASSISGQGAYEQYF. CDR3 nucleotide sequence: TGCGCCAGCAGCATAAGCGGACAGGGGGCTTACGAGCAGTACTTC.

The chain has TRBV2 and TRBJ1-4; D ambiguous. CDR1 is SNHLY, CDR2 FYNNEI, per germline. This CDR3 region has 14 residues. The ends were cut back, 4 bases at V and 3 bases at J, with 9 bases in the middle. Here the CDR3 reads CASSVWTPNEKLFF. DNA of the CDR3: TGTGCCAGCAGTGTGTGGACTCCTAATGAAAAACTGTTTTTT.

This chain connects TRBV29-1 to TRBJ2-3, with 9 nucleotides matching TRBD1. V lost 6 bases, J lost 2 bases, and 9 bases stayed unmatched. Looked up from germline, CDR1 is SQVTM and CDR2 is ANQGSEA. The CDR3 consists of 15 residues. CDR3 DNA sequence: TGCAGCGTAGTTGACAGGGGGGATCCCACAGATACGCAGTATTTT. It encodes CSVVDRGDPTDTQYF.

The chain combines TRBV7-6 with TRBJ2-1, with 8 bases fitting TRBD2. V lost 2 bases to trimming and J lost 4 bases; unmatched junction nucleotides: 10. The CDR3 is 17 amino acids. CDR1 is SGHVS and CDR2 is FNYEAQ in the germline V gene. The DNA of the CDR3 is TGTGCCAGCAGCTTAACCGGGAAGACTAGCGTATACAATGAGCAGTTCTTC. Translated: CASSLTGKTSVYNEQFF.

This chain connects TRBV18 to TRBJ2-7; D gene uncertain. Germline CDR1 and CDR2: KGHSH and LQKENI. V was cut by 2 bases and J by 0 bases, with 8 bases left in between. CDR3 length: 14 amino acids. The CDR3 DNA reads TGTGCCAGCTCACCAAAACAGATCTCCTACGAGCAGTACTTC. This gives the protein CASSPKQISYEQYF.

This chain joins TRBV7-2 and TRBJ2-2; 7 positions agree with TRBD2. Germline lookup yields CDR1 SGHTA and CDR2 FQGNSA. The CDR3 is 16 amino acids. V lost 5 bases and J lost 5; bases outside the gene matches: 11. CDR3 DNA sequence: TGTGCCAGCAGCCCAATTAGCGCGGGGGAAACCGGGGAGCTGTTTTTT. Amino acids: CASSPISAGETGELFF.

The gene calls are TRBV13 and TRBJ1-4; 9 nucleotides match TRBD1. V shed 0 bases, J shed 5 bases, and the junction held 4 bases outside the gene matches. Germline CDR1 reads PRHDT; CDR2 reads FYEKMQ (reference sequence). The CDR3 is 16 amino acids. For the CDR3, the DNA is TGTGCCAGCAGCTTAGGGGCGGACAGGGGAAATGAAAAACTGTTTTTT. Protein product: CASSLGADRGNEKLFF.

Here the CDR3 reads CASSYSIGGEVNEQFF. As DNA, the CDR3 is TGTGCCAGCAGTTACTCGATCGGGGGAGAAGTCAATGAGCAGTTCTTC. The J gene is TRBJ2-1, the V gene TRBV6-5; a possible D gene is TRBD2 (6 bases). Trimming removed 0 bases from V and 6 bases from J, with 15 bases in between. Per the germline V gene, CDR1 is MNHEY and CDR2 is SVGAGI. The CDR3 sequence is 16 residues long.